This T cell receptor beta chain was captured in a study of identical twins. Concerning this clonotype itself: The antigen is unknown.

Findings of the study overall: Abundant cord blood beta clonotypes carried fewer insertions; memory repertoires showed none.

Germline loops: CDR1 WSHSY, CDR2 SAAADI. V lost 8 bases and J lost 3; bases outside the gene matches: 4. CDR3 size: 16 residues. After template switching added a universal primer site, the resulting cDNA carried unique molecular identifiers. One entry per CDR3 protein, called by TCRdb with MiXCR from the 5' RACE reads. The sample includes about 200,000 distinct CDR3 sequences, approximately 16% of them seen just once. The same sample was also studied in work on T cells expressing NK-cell markers.

Sequenced material: CD8+ T cells sorted from blood. The rearrangement links TRBV10-2 to TRBJ2-2; 15 bases map to TRBD2. The sequence derives from a woman in her late teens or twenties in good health. CDR3 residues: CASAGTSGRYTGELFF. In nucleotides, the CDR3 is TGCGCCAGCGCTGGGACTAGCGGGAGGTACACCGGGGAGCTGTTTTTT.